This record covers a single T cell receptor beta chain. V gave up 2 bases and J gave up 5 bases; unmatched junction bases: 3. The CDR3 runs to 13 residues. Germline loops: CDR1 SEHNR, CDR2 FQNEAQ (reference sequence). This sample is part of a study of cytomegalovirus exposure and HLA in healthy donors. PCR was performed using 60 Vbeta and 13 Jbeta primers. Sequenced by immunoSEQ multiplex PCR; TCRdb stores in-frame clones only, minus some. The sample yields 55,000 to 75,000 clones, over 75% seen once. The chain is built from TRBV7-9 and TRBJ2-7; TRBD2 matches 7 bases. This clonotype originated in a man aged 18 to 29 in good health and CMV-seronegative. Sequenced: PBMCs. CDR3 sequence: CASSLFAGDEQYF. CDR3 nucleotide sequence: TGTGCCAGCAGCTTATTCGCGGGGGACGAGCAGTACTTC.